What follows is one T cell receptor beta chain and its context. What it binds is unknown. The CDR3 length is 12 residues. The ends were cut back, 5 bases at V and 8 bases at J, with 12 bases in the middle. Germline lookup yields CDR1 MNHNY and CDR2 SVGAGI (reference sequence). The record originates from a study of T cell responses to AZD1222 COVID-19 vaccine. The study, taken as a whole, reports: Seropositive status at baseline applied to only a handful of AZD1222 recipients. The repertoires were collected only after the peak T cell response.

Clones were sequenced by immunoSEQ multiplex PCR, and TCRdb holds only the in-frame ones, with some missing. The sample shows about 150,000 clones, about 90% of them seen only once. The source of this sequence is an adult who received the AZD1222 COVID-19 vaccine. The specimen was peripheral blood, collected 28 days after the second AZD1222 dose. The chain links TRBV6-6 to TRBJ1-2; a weak D match, TRBD1 (6 bases). This CDR3 is CASSPRGGGYTF. CDR3 DNA sequence: TGTGCCAGCAGTCCCCGTGGGGGCGGCTACACCTTC.